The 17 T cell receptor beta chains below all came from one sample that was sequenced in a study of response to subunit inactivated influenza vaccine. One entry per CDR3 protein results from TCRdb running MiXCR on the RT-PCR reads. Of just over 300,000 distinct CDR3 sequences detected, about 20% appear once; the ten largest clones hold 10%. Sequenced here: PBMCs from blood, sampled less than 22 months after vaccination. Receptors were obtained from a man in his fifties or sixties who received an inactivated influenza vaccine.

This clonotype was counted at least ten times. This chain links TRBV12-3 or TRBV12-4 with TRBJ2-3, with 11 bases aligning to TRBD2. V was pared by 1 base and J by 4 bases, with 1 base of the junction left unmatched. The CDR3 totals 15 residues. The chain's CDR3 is CASSLDSGGADTQYF. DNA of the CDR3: TGTGCCAGCAGTTTAGATAGCGGGGGGGCAGATACGCAGTATTTT.

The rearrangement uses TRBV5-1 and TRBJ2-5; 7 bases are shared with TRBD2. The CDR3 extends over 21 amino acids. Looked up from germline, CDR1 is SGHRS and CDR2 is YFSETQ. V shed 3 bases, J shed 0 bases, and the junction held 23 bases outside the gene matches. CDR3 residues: CASSWGLRGHRDDWYQETQYF. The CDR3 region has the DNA TGCGCCAGCAGCTGGGGACTAAGAGGACACCGGGACGACTGGTACCAAGAGACCCAGTACTTC.

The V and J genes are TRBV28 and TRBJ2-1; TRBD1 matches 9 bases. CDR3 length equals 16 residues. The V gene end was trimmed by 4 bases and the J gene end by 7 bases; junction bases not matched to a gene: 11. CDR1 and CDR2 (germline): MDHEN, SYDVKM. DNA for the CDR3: TGTGCCAGCAGTTCCTACAGGGGGCTGGGGATTAATGAGCAGTTCTTC. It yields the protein CASSSYRGLGINEQFF.

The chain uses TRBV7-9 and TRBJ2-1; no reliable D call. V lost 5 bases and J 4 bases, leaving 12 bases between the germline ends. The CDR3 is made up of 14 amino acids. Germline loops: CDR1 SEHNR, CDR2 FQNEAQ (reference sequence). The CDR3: CASSPRTDYNEQFF. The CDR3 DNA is TGTGCCAGCAGCCCCCGGACGGATTACAATGAGCAGTTCTTC.

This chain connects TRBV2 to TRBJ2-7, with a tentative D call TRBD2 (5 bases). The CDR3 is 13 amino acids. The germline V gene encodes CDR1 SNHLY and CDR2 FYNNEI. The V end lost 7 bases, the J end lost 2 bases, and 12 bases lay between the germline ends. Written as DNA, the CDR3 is TGTGCCAGCACCTTTACACTAGCCTACGAGCAGTACTTC. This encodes CASTFTLAYEQYF.

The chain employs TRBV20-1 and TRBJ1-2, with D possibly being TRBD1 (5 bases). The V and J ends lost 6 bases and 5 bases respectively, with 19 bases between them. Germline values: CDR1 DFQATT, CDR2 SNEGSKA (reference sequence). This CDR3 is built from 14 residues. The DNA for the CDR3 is TGCAGTGCCTCCCCGTCGGGGCGGGGGTATGGCTACACCTTC. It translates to CSASPSGRGYGYTF.

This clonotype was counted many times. The CDR3 sequence is CASSLIDRDYGYTF. As DNA, the CDR3 is TGTGCCAGCAGCTTGATAGACAGGGACTATGGCTACACCTTC. The chain links TRBV7-9 to TRBJ1-2, with 7 bases aligning to TRBD1. CDR3 length: 14 residues. Germline V lookup: CDR1 SEHNR, CDR2 FQNEAQ (reference sequence). Trimming at V came to 3 bases and at J to 3 bases, leaving 4 bases not matched to a gene.

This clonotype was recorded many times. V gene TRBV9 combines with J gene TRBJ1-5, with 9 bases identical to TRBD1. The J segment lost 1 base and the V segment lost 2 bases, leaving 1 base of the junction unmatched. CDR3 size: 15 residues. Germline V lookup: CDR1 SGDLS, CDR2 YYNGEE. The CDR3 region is CASSVGQGSNQPQHF. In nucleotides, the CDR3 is TGTGCCAGCAGCGTTGGACAGGGGAGCAATCAGCCCCAGCATTTT.

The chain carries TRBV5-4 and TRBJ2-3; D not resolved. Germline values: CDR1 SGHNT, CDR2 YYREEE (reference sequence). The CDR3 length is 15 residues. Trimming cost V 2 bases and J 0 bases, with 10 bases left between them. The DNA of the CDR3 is TGTGCCAGCAGCTTACGGCAGCCTAGCACAGATACGCAGTATTTT. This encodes CASSLRQPSTDTQYF.

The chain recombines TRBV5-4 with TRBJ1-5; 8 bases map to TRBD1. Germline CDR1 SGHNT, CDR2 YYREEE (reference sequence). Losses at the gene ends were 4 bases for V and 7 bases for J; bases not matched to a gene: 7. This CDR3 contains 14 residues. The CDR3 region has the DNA TGTGCCAGCAGCCAGGACAGGGCGGGCCAGCCCCAGCATTTT. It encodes CASSQDRAGQPQHF.

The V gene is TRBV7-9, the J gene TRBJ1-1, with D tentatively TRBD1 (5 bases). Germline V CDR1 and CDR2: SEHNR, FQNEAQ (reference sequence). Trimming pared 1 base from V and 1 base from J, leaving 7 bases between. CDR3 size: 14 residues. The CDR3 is CASSLDQGNTEAFF. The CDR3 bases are TGTGCCAGCAGCTTAGACCAGGGGAACACTGAAGCTTTCTTT.

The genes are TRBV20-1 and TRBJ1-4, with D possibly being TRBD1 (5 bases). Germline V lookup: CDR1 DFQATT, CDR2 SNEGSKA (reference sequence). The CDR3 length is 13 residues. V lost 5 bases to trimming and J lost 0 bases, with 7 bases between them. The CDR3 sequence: CSAGTPTNEKLFF. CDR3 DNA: TGCAGTGCTGGGACCCCAACTAATGAAAAACTGTTTTTT.

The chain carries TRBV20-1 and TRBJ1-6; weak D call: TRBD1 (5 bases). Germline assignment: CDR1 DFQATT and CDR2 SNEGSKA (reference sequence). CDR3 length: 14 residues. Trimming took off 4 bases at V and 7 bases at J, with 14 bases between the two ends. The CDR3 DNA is TGCAGTGCTACTTCAGGACATCCCAATTCACCCCTCCACTTT. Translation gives CSATSGHPNSPLHF.

Here the CDR3 DNA reads TGCGCCAGCAGCCAAGGGTTTGGTACCGGGGAGCTGTTTTTT. It codes for CASSQGFGTGELFF. V is TRBV4-3 and J is TRBJ2-2; D call uncertain. The CDR3 has 14 residues. Germline loops: CDR1 LGHNA, CDR2 YSLEER. V lost 1 base and J 5 bases, leaving 8 bases between the germline ends.

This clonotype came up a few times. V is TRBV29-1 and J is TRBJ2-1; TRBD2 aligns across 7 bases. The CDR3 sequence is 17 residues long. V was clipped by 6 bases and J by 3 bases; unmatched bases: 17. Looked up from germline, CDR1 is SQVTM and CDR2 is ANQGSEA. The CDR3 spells CSVLLREPPSFYNEQFF. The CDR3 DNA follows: TGCAGCGTCCTTTTGCGGGAGCCCCCCTCCTTCTACAATGAGCAGTTCTTC.

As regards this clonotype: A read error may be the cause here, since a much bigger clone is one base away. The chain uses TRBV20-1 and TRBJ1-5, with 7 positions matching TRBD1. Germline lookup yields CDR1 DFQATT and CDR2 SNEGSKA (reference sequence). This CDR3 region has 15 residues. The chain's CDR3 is CSAGSGQAVNQTQHF. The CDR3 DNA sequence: TGCAGTGCCGGCTCCGGACAGGCAGTCAATCAGACCCAGCATTTT.

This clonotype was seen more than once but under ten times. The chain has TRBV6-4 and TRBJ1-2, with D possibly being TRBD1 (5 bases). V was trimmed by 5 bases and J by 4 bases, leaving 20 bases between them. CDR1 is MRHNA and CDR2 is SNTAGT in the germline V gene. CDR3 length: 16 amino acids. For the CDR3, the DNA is TGTGCCAGCAGTCAGGAGACAGCCGCTTCCTCCTATGGCTACACCTTC. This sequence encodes CASSQETAASSYGYTF.